This T cell receptor beta chain was observed in a study of beta chain features in type 1 diabetes. Sequenced material consisted of expressed TCRB transcripts (all of the isolated RNA was reverse transcribed). The method was immunoSEQ multiplex PCR; TCRdb's version includes in-frame clones alone and lacks a portion of them. This table holds 200,000 to 250,000 clones, 25% to 30% found once. V gave up 1 base and J gave up 2 bases; unmatched junction bases: 1. The CDR3 consists of 15 residues. Germline V gene sequence: CDR1 SGHAT, CDR2 FQNNGV. There are many counts of this clone. V usage is TRBV11-2 and J usage is TRBJ2-3, with 9 bases fitting TRBD2. The source material was central memory CD4+ T cells from blood. The clonotype originates from a man under 40 in good health. The CDR3: CASSLGTSDTDTQYF. The CDR3 bases are TGTGCCAGCAGCTTAGGGACTAGCGACACAGATACGCAGTATTTT.